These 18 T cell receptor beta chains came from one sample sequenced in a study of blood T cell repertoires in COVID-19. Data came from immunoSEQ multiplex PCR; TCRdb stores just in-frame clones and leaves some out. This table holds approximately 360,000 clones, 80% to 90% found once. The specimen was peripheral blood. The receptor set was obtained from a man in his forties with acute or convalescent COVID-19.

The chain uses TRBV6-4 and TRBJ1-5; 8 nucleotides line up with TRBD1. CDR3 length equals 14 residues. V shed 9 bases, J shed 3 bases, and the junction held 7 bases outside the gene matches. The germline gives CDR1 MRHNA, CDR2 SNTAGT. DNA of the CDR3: TGTGCCAGTGGGGTGGACAGGGTCAATCAGCCCCAGCATTTT. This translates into CASGVDRVNQPQHF.

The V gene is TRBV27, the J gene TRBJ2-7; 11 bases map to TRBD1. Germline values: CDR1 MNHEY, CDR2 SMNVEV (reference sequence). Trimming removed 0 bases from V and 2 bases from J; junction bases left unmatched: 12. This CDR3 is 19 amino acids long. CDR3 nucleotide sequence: TGTGCCAGCAGTTTATCGGGACAGGGGGTAAGGATTGGGACCTACGAGCAGTACTTC. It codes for CASSLSGQGVRIGTYEQYF.

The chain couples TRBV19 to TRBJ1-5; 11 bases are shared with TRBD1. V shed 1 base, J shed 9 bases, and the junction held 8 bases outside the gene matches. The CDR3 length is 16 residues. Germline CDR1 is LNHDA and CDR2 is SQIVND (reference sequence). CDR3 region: CASSIGTGGPFRPQHF. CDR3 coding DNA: TGTGCCAGTAGTATAGGGACAGGGGGCCCTTTTCGGCCCCAGCATTTT.

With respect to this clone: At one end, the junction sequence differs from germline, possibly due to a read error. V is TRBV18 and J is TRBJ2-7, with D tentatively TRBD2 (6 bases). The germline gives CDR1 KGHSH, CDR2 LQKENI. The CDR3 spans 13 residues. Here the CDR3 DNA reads TGTGCCAGCTCACCCCTCCCGGGGACTGAACAAACTTTC. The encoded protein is CASSPLPGTEQTF.

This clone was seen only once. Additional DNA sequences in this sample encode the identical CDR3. CDR3 sequence: CASSLGDYGYTF. Here the CDR3 DNA reads TGTGCCAGCAGCTTGGGCGACTATGGCTACACCTTC. The rearrangement joins TRBV5-5 to TRBJ1-2; no reliable D call. Germline CDR1 reads SGHKS; CDR2 reads YYEKEE (reference sequence). The CDR3 contains 12 residues. Trimming pared 0 bases from V and 3 bases from J, leaving 3 bases between.

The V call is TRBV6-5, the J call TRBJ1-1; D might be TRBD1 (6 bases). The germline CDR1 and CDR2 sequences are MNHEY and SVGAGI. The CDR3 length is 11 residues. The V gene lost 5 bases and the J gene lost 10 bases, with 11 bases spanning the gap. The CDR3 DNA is TGTGCCAGCAGTCTAAACAGGGTAGCTTTCTTT. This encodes CASSLNRVAFF.

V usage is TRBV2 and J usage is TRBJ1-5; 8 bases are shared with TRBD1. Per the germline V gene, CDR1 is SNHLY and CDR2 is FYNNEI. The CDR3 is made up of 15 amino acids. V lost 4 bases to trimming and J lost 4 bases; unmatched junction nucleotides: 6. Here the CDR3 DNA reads TGTGCCAGCAGTGGGGGTACAGGGGGTAATCAGCCCCAGCATTTT. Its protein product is CASSGGTGGNQPQHF.

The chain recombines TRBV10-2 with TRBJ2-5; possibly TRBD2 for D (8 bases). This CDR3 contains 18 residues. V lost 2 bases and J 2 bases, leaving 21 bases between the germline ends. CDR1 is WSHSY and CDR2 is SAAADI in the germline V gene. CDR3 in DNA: TGCGCCAGCAGTGAGCGATTCGGGGGGGCAGGGGGTCAAGAGACCCAGTACTTC. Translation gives CASSERFGGAGGQETQYF.

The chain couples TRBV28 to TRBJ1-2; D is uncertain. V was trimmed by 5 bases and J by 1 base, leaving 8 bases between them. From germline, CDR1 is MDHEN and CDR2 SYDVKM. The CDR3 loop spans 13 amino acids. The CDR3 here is CASSIAGNYGYTF. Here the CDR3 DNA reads TGTGCCAGCAGTATCGCCGGTAACTATGGCTACACCTTC.

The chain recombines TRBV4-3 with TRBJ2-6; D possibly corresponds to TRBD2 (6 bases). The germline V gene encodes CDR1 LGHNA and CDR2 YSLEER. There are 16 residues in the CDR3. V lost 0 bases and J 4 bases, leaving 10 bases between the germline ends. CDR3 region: CASSQDRGTGANVLTF. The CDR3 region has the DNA TGCGCCAGCAGCCAAGATCGCGGGACCGGGGCCAACGTCCTGACTTTC.

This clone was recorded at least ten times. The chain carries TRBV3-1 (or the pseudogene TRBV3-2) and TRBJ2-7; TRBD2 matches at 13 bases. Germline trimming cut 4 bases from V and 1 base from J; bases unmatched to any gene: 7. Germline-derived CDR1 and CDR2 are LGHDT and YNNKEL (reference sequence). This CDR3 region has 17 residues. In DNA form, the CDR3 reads TGTGCCAGCAGCCGAACGGGACTAGCGGGAATATCCTACGAGCAGTACTTC. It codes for CASSRTGLAGISYEQYF.

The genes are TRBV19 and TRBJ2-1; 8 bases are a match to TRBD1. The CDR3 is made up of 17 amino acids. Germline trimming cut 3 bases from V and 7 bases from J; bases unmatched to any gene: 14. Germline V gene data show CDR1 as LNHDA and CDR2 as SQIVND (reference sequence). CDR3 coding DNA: TGTGCCAGTAGTATCTTATTTGGACAGGGCGGAAGTAATGAGCAGTTCTTC. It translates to CASSILFGQGGSNEQFF.

This chain's CDR3 is CASSLGGQGAYGYTF. CDR3 coding DNA: TGTGCCAGCAGCTTAGGGGGACAGGGGGCCTACGGCTACACCTTC. The genes are TRBV11-2 and TRBJ1-2; 12 bases fit TRBD1. V lost 1 base to trimming and J lost 8 bases; unmatched junction nucleotides: 5. This CDR3 spans 15 amino acids. Germline V CDR1 and CDR2: SGHAT, FQNNGV.

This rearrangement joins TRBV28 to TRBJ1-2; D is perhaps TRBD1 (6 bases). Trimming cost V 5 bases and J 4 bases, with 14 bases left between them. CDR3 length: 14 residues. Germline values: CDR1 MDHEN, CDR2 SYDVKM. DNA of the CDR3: TGTGCCAGCAGTGGCATAGACAGGACCTATGGCTACACCTTC. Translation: CASSGIDRTYGYTF.

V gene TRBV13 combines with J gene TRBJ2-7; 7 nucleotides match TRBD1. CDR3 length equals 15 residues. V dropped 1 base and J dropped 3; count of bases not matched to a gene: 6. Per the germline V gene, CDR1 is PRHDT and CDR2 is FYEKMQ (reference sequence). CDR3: CASSLVGTDYYEQYF. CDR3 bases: TGTGCCAGCAGCTTAGTTGGGACAGACTACTACGAGCAGTACTTC.

This CDR3 is CASSLSGGIEETQYF. For the CDR3, the DNA is TGTGCCAGCAGCTTAAGCGGGGGGATCGAAGAGACCCAGTACTTC. The chain links TRBV7-9 to TRBJ2-5; 9 nucleotides align to TRBD2. The germline gives CDR1 SEHNR, CDR2 FQNEAQ (reference sequence). J lost 3 bases, V lost 2 bases, and 4 bases had no gene match. The CDR3 length is 15 residues.

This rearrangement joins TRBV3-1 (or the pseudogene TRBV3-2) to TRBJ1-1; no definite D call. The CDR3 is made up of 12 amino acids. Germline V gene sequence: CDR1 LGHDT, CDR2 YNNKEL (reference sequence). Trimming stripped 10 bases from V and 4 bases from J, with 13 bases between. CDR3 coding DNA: TGTGCCACCGGCGGGGTGGGCACTGAAGCTTTCTTT. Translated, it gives CATGGVGTEAFF.

Written as DNA, the CDR3 is TGTGCCAGCAGCTCCCTGGGGCAACAGCCCCAGCATTTT. Residues: CASSSLGQQPQHF. This chain links TRBV13 with TRBJ1-5; a possible D gene is TRBD1 (5 bases). This CDR3 has 13 amino acids. The germline V gene encodes CDR1 PRHDT and CDR2 FYEKMQ (reference sequence). V was pared by 4 bases and J by 7 bases, with 11 bases between.